The present TCR beta chain was sequenced within a study of CD4 and CD8 cells across lung adenocarcinoma regions. TCRdb re-called the PCR reads through MiXCR, storing one row per CDR3 protein. The sample has approximately 12,000 distinct CDR3 sequences, around 48% seen once. Samples came from patients with localized non-small cell lung adenocarcinoma. This CDR3 is 18 amino acids long. V was pared by 6 bases and J by 8 bases, with 28 bases between. This clonotype was detected ten times or more. The source of this sequence is a female donor with lung adenocarcinoma. The CD4 and CD8 labels of this study may be unreliable. The chain recombines TRBV12-3 or TRBV12-4 with TRBJ1-4; D possibly corresponds to TRBD1 (6 bases). Sequencing input: CD8+ T cells from the margin of a lung tumor. Here the CDR3 DNA reads TGTGCCAGCAGCCCTTTCAGGGGACGTGGGGTGGGTTACGAAAAACTGTTTTTT. Translation: CASSPFRGRGVGYEKLFF.